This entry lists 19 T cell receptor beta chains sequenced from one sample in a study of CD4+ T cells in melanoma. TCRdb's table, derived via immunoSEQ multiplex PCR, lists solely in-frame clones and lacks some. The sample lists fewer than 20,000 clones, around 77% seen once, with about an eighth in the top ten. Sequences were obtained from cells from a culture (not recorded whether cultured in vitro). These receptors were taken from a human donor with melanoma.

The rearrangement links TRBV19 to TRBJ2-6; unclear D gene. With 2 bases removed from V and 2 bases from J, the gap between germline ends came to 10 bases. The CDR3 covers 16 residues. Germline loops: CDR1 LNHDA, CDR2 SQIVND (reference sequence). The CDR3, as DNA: TGTGCCAGTAGTATATCTACACTCCCTGGGGCCAACGTCCTGACTTTC. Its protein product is CASSISTLPGANVLTF.

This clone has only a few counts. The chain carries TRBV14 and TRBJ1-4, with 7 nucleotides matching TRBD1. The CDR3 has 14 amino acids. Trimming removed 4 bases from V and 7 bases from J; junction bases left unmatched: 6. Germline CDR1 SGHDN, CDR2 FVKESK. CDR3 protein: CASSRNRGSEKLFF. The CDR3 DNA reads TGTGCCAGCAGCCGGAACAGGGGCAGTGAAAAACTGTTTTTT. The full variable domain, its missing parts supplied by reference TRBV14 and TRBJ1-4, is EAGVTQFPSHSVIEKGQTVTLRCDPISGHDNLYWYRRVMGKEIKFLLHFVKESKQDESGMPNNRFLAERTGGTYSTLKVQPAELEDSGVYFCASSRNRGSEKLFFGSGTQLSVL.

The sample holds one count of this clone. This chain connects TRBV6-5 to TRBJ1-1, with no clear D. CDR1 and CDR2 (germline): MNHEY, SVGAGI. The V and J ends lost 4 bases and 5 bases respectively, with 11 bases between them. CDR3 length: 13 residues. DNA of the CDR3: TGTGCCAGCAGTTCGGGCAGTGAGACTGAAGCTTTCTTT. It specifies CASSSGSETEAFF.

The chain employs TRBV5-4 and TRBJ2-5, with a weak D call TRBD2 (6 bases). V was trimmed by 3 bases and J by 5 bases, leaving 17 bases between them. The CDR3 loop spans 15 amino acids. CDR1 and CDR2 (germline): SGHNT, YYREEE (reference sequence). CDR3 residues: CASSSSRIGGETQYF. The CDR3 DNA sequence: TGTGCCAGCAGCTCTTCGAGAATCGGGGGTGAGACCCAGTACTTC.

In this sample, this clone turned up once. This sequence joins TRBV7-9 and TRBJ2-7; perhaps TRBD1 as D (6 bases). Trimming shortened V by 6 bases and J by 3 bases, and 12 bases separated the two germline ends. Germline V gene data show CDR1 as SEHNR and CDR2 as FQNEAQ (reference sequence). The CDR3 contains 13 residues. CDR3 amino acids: CASRKDRNYEQYF. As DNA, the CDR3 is TGTGCCAGCAGGAAAGACAGGAACTACGAGCAGTACTTC.

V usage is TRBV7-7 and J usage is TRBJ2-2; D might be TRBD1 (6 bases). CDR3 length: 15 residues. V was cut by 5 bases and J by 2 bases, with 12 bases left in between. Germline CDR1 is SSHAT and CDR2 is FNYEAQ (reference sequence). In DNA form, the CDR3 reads TGTGCCAGCAGCCCCAGGGGCTATAACACCGGGGAGCTGTTTTTT. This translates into CASSPRGYNTGELFF.

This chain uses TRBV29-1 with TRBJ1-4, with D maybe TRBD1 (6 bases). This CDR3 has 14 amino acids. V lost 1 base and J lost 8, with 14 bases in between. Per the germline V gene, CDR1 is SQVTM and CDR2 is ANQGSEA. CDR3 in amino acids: CSVEGRGAREKLFF. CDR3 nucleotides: TGCAGCGTTGAAGGGAGGGGGGCGAGGGAAAAACTGTTTTTT.

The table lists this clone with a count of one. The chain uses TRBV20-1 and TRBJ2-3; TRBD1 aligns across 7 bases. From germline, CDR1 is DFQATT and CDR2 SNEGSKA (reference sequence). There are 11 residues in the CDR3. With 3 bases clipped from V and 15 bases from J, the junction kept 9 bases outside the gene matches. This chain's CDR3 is CSASFTTGRYF. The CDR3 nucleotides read TGCAGTGCTAGCTTCACGACAGGGCGTTATTTT.

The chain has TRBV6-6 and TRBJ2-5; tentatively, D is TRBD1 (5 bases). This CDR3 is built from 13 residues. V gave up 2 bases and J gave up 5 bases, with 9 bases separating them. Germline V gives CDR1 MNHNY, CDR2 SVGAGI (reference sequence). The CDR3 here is CASSYNSGETQYF. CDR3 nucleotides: TGTGCCAGCAGTTACAATTCAGGGGAGACCCAGTACTTC.

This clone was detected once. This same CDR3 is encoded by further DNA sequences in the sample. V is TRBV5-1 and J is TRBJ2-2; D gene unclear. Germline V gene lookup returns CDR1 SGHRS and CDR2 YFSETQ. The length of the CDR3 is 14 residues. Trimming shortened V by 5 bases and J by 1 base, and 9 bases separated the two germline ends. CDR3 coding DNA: TGCGCCAGCAGTTCGGACGGGAACACCGGGGAGCTGTTTTTT. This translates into CASSSDGNTGELFF.

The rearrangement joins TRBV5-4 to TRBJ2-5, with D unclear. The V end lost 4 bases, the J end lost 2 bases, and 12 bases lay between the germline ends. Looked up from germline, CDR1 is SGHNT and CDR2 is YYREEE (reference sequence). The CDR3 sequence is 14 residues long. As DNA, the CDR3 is TGTGCCAGCAGCCCCCGCTATGGTCAAGAGACCCAGTACTTC. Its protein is CASSPRYGQETQYF.

The CDR3 DNA is TGCGCCAGCAGCTTGAACCGGGGGGAGACCCAGTACTTC. This encodes CASSLNRGETQYF. This rearrangement joins TRBV5-1 to TRBJ2-5; possibly TRBD2 for D (6 bases). V lost 1 base and J 5 bases, leaving 9 bases between the germline ends. The CDR3 contains 13 residues. Germline V gene lookup returns CDR1 SGHRS and CDR2 YFSETQ.

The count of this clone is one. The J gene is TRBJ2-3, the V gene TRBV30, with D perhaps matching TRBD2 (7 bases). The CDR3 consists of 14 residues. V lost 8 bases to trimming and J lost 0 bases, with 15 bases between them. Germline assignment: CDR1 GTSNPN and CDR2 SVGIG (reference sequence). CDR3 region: CAGEGGSSTDTQYF. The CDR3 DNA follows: TGTGCCGGGGAGGGGGGATCTAGCACAGATACGCAGTATTTT.

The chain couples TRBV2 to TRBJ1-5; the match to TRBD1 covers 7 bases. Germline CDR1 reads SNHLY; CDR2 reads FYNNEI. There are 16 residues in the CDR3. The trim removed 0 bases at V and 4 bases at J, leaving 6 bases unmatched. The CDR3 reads CASSEAFHRGNQPQHF. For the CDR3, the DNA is TGTGCCAGCAGTGAAGCGTTTCACAGGGGTAATCAGCCCCAGCATTTT. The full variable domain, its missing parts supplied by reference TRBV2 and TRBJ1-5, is EPEVTQTPSHQVTQMGQEVILRCVPISNHLYFYWYRQILGQKVEFLVSFYNNEISEKSEIFDDQFSVERPDGSNFTLKIRSTKLEDSAMYFCASSEAFHRGNQPQHFGDGTRLSIL.

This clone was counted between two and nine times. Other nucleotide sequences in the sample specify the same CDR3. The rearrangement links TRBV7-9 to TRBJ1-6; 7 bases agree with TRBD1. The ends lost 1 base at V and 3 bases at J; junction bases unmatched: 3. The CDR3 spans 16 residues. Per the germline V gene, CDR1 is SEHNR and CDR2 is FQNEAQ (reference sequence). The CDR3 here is CASSLGQGFYNSPLHF. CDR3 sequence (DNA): TGTGCCAGCAGCTTAGGACAGGGCTTCTATAATTCACCCCTCCACTTT.

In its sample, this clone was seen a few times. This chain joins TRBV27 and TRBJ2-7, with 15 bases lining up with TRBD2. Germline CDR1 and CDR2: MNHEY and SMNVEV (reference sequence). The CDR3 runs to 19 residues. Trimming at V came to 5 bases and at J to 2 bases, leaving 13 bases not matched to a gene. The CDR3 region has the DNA TGTGCCAGCAGTGCATGGGGACTAGCGGGGGGTACCCCTGCCTACGAGCAGTACTTC. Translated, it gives CASSAWGLAGGTPAYEQYF.

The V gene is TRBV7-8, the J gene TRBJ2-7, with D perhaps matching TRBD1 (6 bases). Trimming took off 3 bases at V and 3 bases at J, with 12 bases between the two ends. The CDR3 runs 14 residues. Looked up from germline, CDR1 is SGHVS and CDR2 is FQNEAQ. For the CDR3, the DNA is TGTGCCAGCAGCTTCAGGACAGCCGACTACGAGCAGTACTTC. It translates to CASSFRTADYEQYF.

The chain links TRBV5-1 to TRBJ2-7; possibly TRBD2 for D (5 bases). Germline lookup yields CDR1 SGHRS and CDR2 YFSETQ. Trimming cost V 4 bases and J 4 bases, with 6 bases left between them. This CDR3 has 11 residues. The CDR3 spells CASSGEYEQYF. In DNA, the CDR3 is TGCGCCAGCAGCGGGGAGTACGAGCAGTACTTC.

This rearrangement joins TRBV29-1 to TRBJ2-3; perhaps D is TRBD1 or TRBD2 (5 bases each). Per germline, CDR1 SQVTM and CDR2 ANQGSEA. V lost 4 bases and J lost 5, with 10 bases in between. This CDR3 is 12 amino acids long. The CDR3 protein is CSVGGDGDTQYF. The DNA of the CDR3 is TGCAGCGTTGGAGGGGACGGAGATACGCAGTATTTT.